The next 19 T cell receptor beta chains were all read from a single sample in a study of PD-L1 blockade in urothelial cancer. Time point indicated: pretreatment peripheral blood. Produced via immunoSEQ multiplex PCR; TCRdb's table is partial and in-frame only. The table records tens of thousands of clones, over 80% of them present only once. Specimen: PBMCs, collected around atezolizumab (anti-PD-L1) treatment. The receptors shown here come from a man between 60 and 75 years old with urothelial cancer.

V and J are TRBV6-5 and TRBJ2-1; D gene uncertain. The CDR3 sequence is 16 residues long. Germline loops: CDR1 MNHEY, CDR2 SVGAGI. V was clipped by 2 bases and J by 2 bases, with 13 bases between them. The CDR3 DNA follows: TGTGCCAGCAGTTACGCCGAGAGGCCCCCCTACAATGAGCAGTTCTTC. It is translated as CASSYAERPPYNEQFF.

This rearrangement joins TRBV5-1 to TRBJ1-2; TRBD1 might be the D (5 bases). The CDR3 is 15 amino acids. Trimming stripped 4 bases from V and 5 bases from J, with 18 bases between. Germline V CDR1 and CDR2: SGHRS, YFSETQ. The CDR3 DNA is TGCGCCAGCAGCCTAGAGCGGGGGATGTCTTATGGCTACACCTTC. Translated: CASSLERGMSYGYTF.

This clone turned up a few times. This chain joins TRBV7-9 and TRBJ2-7; tentatively, D is TRBD2 (6 bases). Germline lookup yields CDR1 SEHNR and CDR2 FQNEAQ (reference sequence). The CDR3 contains 15 residues. V lost 4 bases and J 5 bases, leaving 18 bases between the germline ends. The DNA of the CDR3 is TGTGCCAGCAGCTCGGGAGTCTCCGCCGGAGACGAGCAGTACTTC. Protein: CASSSGVSAGDEQYF.

The chain couples TRBV28 to TRBJ1-5; a possible D gene is TRBD1 (5 bases). V was cut by 7 bases and J by 6 bases, with 16 bases left in between. Germline values: CDR1 MDHEN, CDR2 SYDVKM. The CDR3 runs to 14 residues. The CDR3 DNA sequence: TGTGCCAGCAACCAACTGCGGGGACGTCAGCCCCAGCATTTT. Translated, it gives CASNQLRGRQPQHF.

The CDR3 spells CAIGAIGPPYGYTF. The CDR3 DNA reads TGTGCTATCGGCGCAATTGGGCCGCCCTATGGCTACACCTTC. The rearrangement joins TRBV7-8 to TRBJ1-2; D gene ambiguous. In germline, CDR1 is SGHVS, CDR2 FQNEAQ. The CDR3 covers 14 residues.

This chain connects TRBV7-9 to TRBJ1-1, with a weak D call TRBD1 (5 bases). The germline V and J ends were trimmed by 5 bases and 4 bases, with 14 bases remaining between them. The germline gives CDR1 SEHNR, CDR2 FQNEAQ (reference sequence). This CDR3 spans 14 amino acids. CDR3: CASSRARAGTEAFF. Written as DNA, the CDR3 is TGTGCCAGCAGCCGAGCCAGGGCCGGCACTGAAGCTTTCTTT.

The chain uses TRBV19 and TRBJ2-5, with TRBD2 identical over 8 bases. CDR3 length equals 15 residues. CDR1 and CDR2 (germline): LNHDA, SQIVND (reference sequence). Trimming cost V 1 base and J 4 bases; bases outside gene matches: 5. The CDR3 protein is CASSIGGLAGETQYF. CDR3 sequence (DNA): TGTGCCAGTAGTATAGGAGGGCTAGCGGGAGAGACCCAGTACTTC.

J is TRBJ2-2 and V is TRBV20-1; possibly TRBD2 for D (6 bases). This CDR3 is 11 amino acids long. Germline lookup yields CDR1 DFQATT and CDR2 SNEGSKA (reference sequence). Trimming took off 6 bases at V and 8 bases at J, with 10 bases between the two ends. The CDR3 sequence: CSAGLLGELFF. For the CDR3, the DNA is TGCAGTGCGGGACTGCTTGGGGAGCTGTTTTTT.

The V and J genes are TRBV6-6 and TRBJ2-7, with D perhaps TRBD2 (7 bases). The CDR3 covers 16 residues. The V and J ends lost 5 bases and 12 bases respectively, with 29 bases between them. Germline assignment: CDR1 MNHNY and CDR2 SVGAGI (reference sequence). The CDR3 region is CASSTGGGQGSSRGYF. The DNA of the CDR3 is TGTGCCAGCAGTACTGGGGGGGGACAAGGTTCGTCTAGGGGGTACTTC.

The chain carries TRBV5-1 and TRBJ1-4; TRBD1 might be the D (6 bases). CDR3 length equals 15 residues. Per the germline V gene, CDR1 is SGHRS and CDR2 is YFSETQ. Deletions cut 0 bases from V and 7 bases from J, with 13 bases between. This chain's CDR3 is CASSLGATGLEKLFF. In DNA form, the CDR3 reads TGCGCCAGCAGCTTGGGGGCTACAGGGCTTGAAAAACTGTTTTTT.

The V gene is TRBV11-2, the J gene TRBJ2-1, with TRBD2 identical over 10 bases. CDR3 size: 18 residues. Germline V lookup: CDR1 SGHAT, CDR2 FQNNGV. J was trimmed by 9 bases and V by 1 base; bases with no gene match: 15. The CDR3 DNA is TGTGCCAGCAGCTTAGTACGCCCAAGCGGGAGGGCCGCAGTTGAGCAGTTCTTC. Translated: CASSLVRPSGRAAVEQFF.

The chain recombines TRBV6-5 with TRBJ2-7; D is possibly TRBD2 (6 bases). V lost 7 bases and J 1 base, leaving 14 bases between the germline ends. This CDR3 has 14 residues. The V gene's germline CDR1 is MNHEY and CDR2 SVGAGI. The CDR3 loop reads CASKLAEKSYEQYF. Here the CDR3 DNA reads TGTGCCAGCAAATTAGCGGAGAAGTCCTACGAGCAGTACTTC.

The rearrangement links TRBV7-9 to TRBJ2-4; D is unresolved. The V and J ends lost 6 bases and 4 bases respectively, with 10 bases between them. Per germline, CDR1 SEHNR and CDR2 FQNEAQ (reference sequence). The CDR3 totals 13 residues. The CDR3 is CASSGVGKNIQYF. DNA of the CDR3: TGTGCCAGCAGTGGAGTAGGAAAAAACATTCAGTACTTC.

V and J are TRBV14 and TRBJ1-1, with TRBD1 matching 9 bases. The CDR3 is 16 amino acids. Germline V CDR1 and CDR2: SGHDN, FVKESK. The V segment lost 6 bases and the J segment 5 bases; nucleotides outside the gene matches: 13. The CDR3 DNA reads TGTGCCAGCAGAACTACCGGACAGGGGTTGGGGACTGAAGCTTTCTTT. This codes for CASRTTGQGLGTEAFF.

The chain is built from TRBV2 and TRBJ2-7, with D perhaps TRBD1 (5 bases). The V end lost 2 bases, the J end lost 4 bases, and 9 bases lay between the germline ends. This CDR3 is 13 amino acids long. The germline V gene encodes CDR1 SNHLY and CDR2 FYNNEI. The CDR3 nucleotides read TGTGCCAGCAGTGAACAGGGAAGTTACGAGCAGTACTTC. Translating it yields CASSEQGSYEQYF.

The gene calls are TRBV6-6 and TRBJ1-2, with D perhaps matching TRBD1 (6 bases). The length of the CDR3 is 14 residues. CDR1 and CDR2 (germline): MNHNY, SVGAGI (reference sequence). The V end lost 0 bases, the J end lost 8 bases, and 13 bases lay between the germline ends. Written as DNA, the CDR3 is TGTGCCAGCAGTTACTCGGAAAGGGGGGGAGGCTACACCTTC. It specifies CASSYSERGGGYTF.

The chain couples TRBV21-1 to TRBJ2-7; TRBD1, the table's D call, was not compared with the DNA. TRBV21-1 is a pseudogene locus. CDR3 length equals 16 residues. As DNA, the CDR3 is TGTGCCAGCAGCAAAGCGCTTTCGCAGGGGACCTACGAGCAGTACTTC. It translates to CASSKALSQGTYEQYF.

DNA for the CDR3: TGTGCCAGTAGCCAACAGGCAGCTAGCACAGATACGCAGTATTTT. Its translation: CASSQQAASTDTQYF. The chain employs TRBV19 and TRBJ2-3; the D gene is possibly TRBD1 (5 bases). V was cut by 6 bases and J by 0 bases, with 13 bases left in between. This CDR3 is built from 15 residues. Germline loops: CDR1 LNHDA, CDR2 SQIVND (reference sequence). Complete variable domain (other parts from reference TRBV19 and TRBJ2-3): DGGITQSPKYLFRKEGQNVTLSCEQNLNHDAMYWYRQDPGQGLRLIYYSQIVNDFQKGDIAEGYSVSREKKESFPLTVTSAQKNPTAFYLCASSQQAASTDTQYFGPGTRLTVL.

CDR3 sequence reads: CASSLRGYEQYF. For the CDR3, the DNA is TGTGCCAGCAGTCTAAGGGGGTACGAGCAGTACTTC. V gene TRBV27 combines with J gene TRBJ2-7; possibly TRBD1 for D (6 bases). CDR1 is MNHEY and CDR2 is SMNVEV in the germline V gene (reference sequence). Trimming took off 5 bases at V and 4 bases at J, with 9 bases between the two ends. CDR3 size: 12 residues.